The source of this TCR beta chain is a study of cytomegalovirus exposure and HLA in healthy donors. Across the study: A subsequent analysis reported that the 120 or so validation repertoires were produced on the same platform that had also been used for the approximately 710 first-cohort repertoires. Study-wide results and caveats: Most TCR sequences were seen very rarely across donors, but some public TCRs occurred in many.

To note about this clone: The antigen is not known.

The assay was immunoSEQ multiplex PCR, and TCRdb's table has in-frame clones only and misses some. Among 110,000 to 150,000 clones listed, about nine tenths were seen once. CDR1 is SGHNT and CDR2 is YENEEA in the germline V gene. This CDR3 is built from 16 residues. The V gene lost 1 base and the J gene lost 6 bases, with 16 bases spanning the gap. The donors were in the approximately 110-subject validation cohort; that cohort was separate from the approximately 730-subject first cohort. J is TRBJ2-1 and V is TRBV11-3, with a tentative D call TRBD2 (6 bases). This TCR was recovered from a man between 18 and 35 years old in good health and CMV-seronegative. Sequencing was done on a sample of PBMCs. This CDR3 reads CASSLGEARGGNEQFF. The CDR3 DNA reads as TGTGCCAGCAGCTTAGGAGAGGCTAGGGGAGGCAATGAGCAGTTCTTC.